Each of the 10 T cell receptor beta chains below was sequenced from the same sample in a study of T cell repertoires in cytomegalovirus infection. TCRdb processed the reads anew with MiXCR; each CDR3 protein has one entry. This table holds about 360,000 distinct CDR3 sequences, about a sixth found once. Sequenced material: PBMCs. All receptors come from a human donor in good health (CMV status not recorded). Some clones in this sample may be carry-over from other donors' samples.

This clonotype was found many times. The chain employs TRBV7-2 and TRBJ1-3; D not resolved. Germline CDR1 reads SGHTA; CDR2 reads FQGNSA. This CDR3 region has 15 residues. V lost 6 bases and J 0 bases, leaving 12 bases between the germline ends. As DNA, the CDR3 is TGTGCCAGCAGTATAAGACGGAGCTCTGGAAACACCATATATTTT. This encodes CASSIRRSSGNTIYF.

V is TRBV28 and J is TRBJ1-6; D is uncertain. The V end lost 3 bases, the J end lost 7 bases, and 4 bases lay between the germline ends. The CDR3 covers 12 residues. Germline V gene data show CDR1 as MDHEN and CDR2 as SYDVKM. The CDR3 coding sequence is TGTGCCAGCAGTTTGAAGAATTCACCCCTCCACTTT. It codes for CASSLKNSPLHF.

This clonotype has a count of ten or more. This chain connects TRBV7-2 to TRBJ1-1; weak D call: TRBD1 (5 bases). From germline, CDR1 is SGHTA and CDR2 FQGNSA. The CDR3 is 14 residues long. Trimming cost V 2 bases and J 4 bases, with 11 bases left between them. The CDR3 protein is CASSLRFGGTEAFF. In DNA form, the CDR3 reads TGTGCCAGCAGCTTAAGGTTTGGGGGCACTGAAGCTTTCTTT.

This clonotype was observed at least ten times. The chain employs TRBV7-9 and TRBJ2-5; D not certain. Germline values: CDR1 SEHNR, CDR2 FQNEAQ (reference sequence). CDR3 length: 12 amino acids. The ends were cut back, 2 bases at V and 4 bases at J, with 5 bases in the middle. This chain's CDR3 is CASSLSSETQYF. The CDR3 DNA reads TGTGCCAGCAGCTTATCGTCAGAGACCCAGTACTTC. The full variable domain, in which reference TRBV7-9 and TRBJ2-5 provide the parts outside the CDR3, is DTGVSQNPRHKITKRGQNVTFRCDPISEHNRLYWYRQTLGQGPEFLTYFQNEAQLEKSRLLSDRFSAERPKGSFSTLEIQRTEQGDSAMYLCASSLSSETQYFGPGTRLLVL.

This clonotype was picked up many times. The chain is built from TRBV7-9 and TRBJ2-3, with D possibly being TRBD1 (5 bases). V lost 5 bases to trimming and J lost 3 bases, with 18 bases between them. The V gene's germline CDR1 is SEHNR and CDR2 FQNEAQ (reference sequence). This CDR3 has 16 residues. The CDR3 reads CASSPRYRIETDTQYF. The CDR3 DNA follows: TGTGCCAGCAGCCCCCGATACAGGATTGAAACAGATACGCAGTATTTT.

This clonotype was counted ten times or more. This chain joins TRBV6-2 or TRBV6-3 and TRBJ1-1; D call uncertain. This CDR3 is 14 amino acids long. V was clipped by 5 bases and J by 4 bases, with 14 bases between them. Germline loops: CDR1 MNHEY, CDR2 SVGEGT. CDR3 amino acids: CASSPTGRTTEAFF. Written as DNA, the CDR3 is TGTGCCAGCAGTCCCACGGGGAGGACCACTGAAGCTTTCTTT.

V is TRBV20-1 and J is TRBJ2-5; 9 nucleotides agree with TRBD2. The V and J ends lost 5 bases and 3 bases, in that order; junction bases with no gene match: 7. CDR3 length: 14 residues. Germline CDR1 reads DFQATT; CDR2 reads SNEGSKA (reference sequence). Here the CDR3 DNA reads TGCAGTGCTCTGAGCGGGGGGCCGAAAGAGACCCAGTACTTC. It is translated as CSALSGGPKETQYF.

The chain combines TRBV6-5 with TRBJ2-7; the D gene could be TRBD1 or TRBD2 (5 bases each). CDR3 length equals 14 residues. Deletions cut 4 bases from V and 0 bases from J, with 10 bases between. Germline V gene data show CDR1 as MNHEY and CDR2 as SVGAGI. For the CDR3, the DNA is TGTGCCAGCAGTTTCTCCGGGACCTCCTACGAGCAGTACTTC. It is translated as CASSFSGTSYEQYF.

The rearrangement joins TRBV28 to TRBJ2-7; a possible D gene is TRBD1 (5 bases). V was trimmed by 0 bases and J by 2 bases, leaving 11 bases between them. CDR1 MDHEN and CDR2 SYDVKM come from the germline V gene. This CDR3 comprises 15 residues. The DNA for the CDR3 is TGTGCCAGCAGTTTATGGGCAGGGCAAGCCTACGAGCAGTACTTC. This gives the protein CASSLWAGQAYEQYF.

The chain recombines TRBV19 with TRBJ1-4; 7 bases map to TRBD1. The CDR3 has 15 residues. Germline V gene data show CDR1 as LNHDA and CDR2 as SQIVND (reference sequence). The V and J ends lost 4 bases and 10 bases, in that order; junction bases with no gene match: 12. DNA of the CDR3: TGTGCCAGTAGTACCCTGGGACAGCTTCTCCGAAAACTGTTTTTT. It encodes CASSTLGQLLRKLFF.